This TCR beta chain comes out of a study of blood T cell repertoires in COVID-19. Sequencing used immunoSEQ multiplex PCR; TCRdb keeps in-frame clones, though not all of them. Of some 490,000 clones in the sample, about 88% were seen once. Clinical history as reported by participants underpinned cohort assignment. This CDR3 region has 16 residues. The germline gives CDR1 GTSNPN, CDR2 SVGIG (reference sequence). With V trimmed by 0 bases and J by 4 bases, 12 bases remained unmatched. Sequencing was done on a sample of PBMCs or T cells enriched from blood (not recorded which). The TCR sequence derives from a woman in her fifties or sixties who had recovered from COVID-19. The chain recombines TRBV30 with TRBJ2-7; TRBD1 matches 7 bases. CDR3 nucleotides: TGTGCCTGGAGTGTACTTCGGTTACAGGGGCCGTACGAGCAGTACTTC. Translating gives CAWSVLRLQGPYEQYF.